Ten or more counts support the clone carrying this T cell receptor beta chain. Its antigen is still unknown. The sample comes from a study of early T cells in non-severe SARS-CoV-2 infection. The wider study: With bulk RNA from unsorted whole blood as input, sequencing yielded unpaired chains. Regarding the study as a whole: Missing private and CD4 specificities, VDJdb matching favored anti-spike CD8 responses.

The germline CDR1 and CDR2 sequences are DFQATT and SNEGSKA (reference sequence). CDR3 size: 12 residues. Losses at the gene ends were 6 bases for V and 2 bases for J; bases not matched to a gene: 3. Individual cDNA molecules were tagged with unique molecular identifiers, the study reported. TCRdb itself ran the 5' RACE reads through MiXCR, one entry per CDR3 protein. This sample carries some 110,000 distinct CDR3 sequences, about 15% of them seen once, and the ten largest clones take about a fifth. The chain joins TRBV20-1 to TRBJ2-7; 8 nucleotides align to TRBD2. The source is an adult who was a healthcare worker with PCR-confirmed SARS-CoV-2 infection or an uninfected control (not recorded which). The sample consisted of whole blood. The DNA of the CDR3 is TGCAGTGCCGCGGGGGGACCCTACGAGCAGTACTTC. It yields the protein CSAAGGPYEQYF.